This T cell receptor (beta chain) was documented in a study of blood T cell repertoires in COVID-19. About the study: Sample material is recorded as cDNA or gDNA derived from T cells, B-cell-depleted T cells, or PBMCs.

Participants were placed into cohorts based on the clinical history they reported. Only in-frame clones appear in the TCRdb table, and some are missing; sequencing was by immunoSEQ multiplex PCR. The sample holds some 270,000 clones, around 89% seen once. From germline, CDR1 is GTSNPN and CDR2 SVGIG (reference sequence). V lost 4 bases and J lost 0; bases outside the gene matches: 8. The CDR3 runs to 15 residues. The chain recombines TRBV30 with TRBJ2-5; TRBD1 agrees at 7 bases. Sequenced input: PBMCs or T cells enriched from blood (not recorded which). The TCR sequence derives from a woman in her twenties or thirties with acute COVID-19. The CDR3: CAWKRGRGYQETQYF. The DNA for the CDR3 is TGTGCCTGGAAACGGGGCAGGGGGTACCAAGAGACCCAGTACTTC.